The 18 T cell receptor beta chains reported below all come from one sample, sequenced in a study of graft-versus-host responses after intestinal transplantation. Stimulators, approximately 200,000 irradiated and violet-dye-labeled cells, were plated with approximately 200,000 CFSE-labeled responder cells. The method was immunoSEQ multiplex PCR; TCRdb's version includes in-frame clones alone and lacks a portion of them. The table shows more than 10,000 clones, with about 30% occurring only once. This material consisted of alloreactive CD8+ T cells from a mixed lymphocyte reaction culture, taken before intestinal transplant. The subset is: CFSE-low proliferating T cells sorted from roughly six-day pre-transplant mixed lymphocyte reaction (GvH or HvG direction). Receptors originate from a human patient who received an intestinal transplant.

This clone is medium-sized within its sample. As DNA, the CDR3 is TGTGCCAGCAGACTTCAGGGCGATGAGCAGTTCTTC. It codes for CASRLQGDEQFF. This chain uses TRBV6-5 with TRBJ2-1; tentatively, D is TRBD1 (5 bases). This CDR3 spans 12 amino acids. CDR1 is MNHEY, CDR2 SVGAGI, per germline. V lost 6 bases and J 8 bases, leaving 11 bases between the germline ends.

This clone has just a few counts. The chain's CDR3 is CASSVSGGDPTGELFF. In DNA form, the CDR3 reads TGTGCCAGCAGCGTTAGCGGGGGGGACCCCACCGGGGAGCTGTTTTTT. The chain carries TRBV7-9 and TRBJ2-2; 11 bases line up with TRBD2. Germline V gene lookup returns CDR1 SEHNR and CDR2 FQNEAQ (reference sequence). The ends lost 5 bases at V and 4 bases at J; junction bases unmatched: 6. The CDR3 is 16 residues long. The full variable domain, with the rest looked up from reference TRBV7-9 and TRBJ2-2, is DTGVSQNPRHKITKRGQNVTFRCDPISEHNRLYWYRQTLGQGPEFLTYFQNEAQLEKSRLLSDRFSAERPKGSFSTLEIQRTEQGDSAMYLCASSVSGGDPTGELFFGEGSRLTVL.

This clone was seen more than once but under ten times. J is TRBJ2-3 and V is TRBV7-2, with D possibly matching TRBD2 (6 bases). The CDR3 is 18 amino acids. V gave up 6 bases and J gave up 5 bases, with 27 bases separating them. Germline V lookup: CDR1 SGHTA, CDR2 FQGNSA. CDR3 sequence reads: CASRRYLLLGGARDTQYF. CDR3 sequence (DNA): TGTGCCAGCAGAAGATATCTCCTCCTGGGCGGGGCCCGAGATACGCAGTATTTT.

The table lists this clone with a count of one. V gene TRBV5-1 combines with J gene TRBJ1-2; no clear D gene. Germline V gives CDR1 SGHRS, CDR2 YFSETQ. The germline V and J ends were trimmed by 0 bases and 4 bases, with 10 bases remaining between them. The CDR3 loop spans 14 amino acids. This CDR3 reads CASSLAAPLYGYTF. The CDR3 region has the DNA TGCGCCAGCAGCTTGGCAGCACCACTCTATGGCTACACCTTC.

This sequence joins TRBV4-1 and TRBJ1-1, with D possibly being TRBD1 (5 bases). V was trimmed by 3 bases and J by 4 bases, leaving 21 bases between them. This CDR3 spans 17 amino acids. The germline CDR1 and CDR2 sequences are MGHRA and YSYEKL. The CDR3 sequence: CASSHLLGRETGTEAFF. The CDR3 nucleotides read TGCGCCAGCAGCCATCTCCTAGGCAGGGAAACGGGCACTGAAGCTTTCTTT.

The chain uses TRBV2 and TRBJ2-1, with 11 bases aligning to TRBD2. CDR3 length equals 18 residues. Losses at the gene ends were 3 bases for V and 5 bases for J; bases not matched to a gene: 12. Germline CDR1 reads SNHLY; CDR2 reads FYNNEI. In nucleotides, the CDR3 is TGTGCCAGCAGTGACGCTGGACTAGCGGGCCTCCAGAACAATGAGCAGTTCTTC. It encodes CASSDAGLAGLQNNEQFF.

This chain connects TRBV19 to TRBJ2-6; 7 bases are shared with TRBD1. Germline assignment: CDR1 LNHDA and CDR2 SQIVND (reference sequence). After removal of 1 base from V and 2 bases from J, the junction contained 2 bases not matched to a gene. This CDR3 has 16 residues. CDR3 in amino acids: CASSIGGTAGANVLTF. CDR3 nucleotide sequence: TGTGCCAGTAGTATAGGGGGGACAGCTGGGGCCAACGTCCTGACTTTC.

By frequency in the sample, this clone is medium-sized (0.01 to 0.1%). The chain has TRBV6-5 and TRBJ2-7; 14 nucleotides line up with TRBD2. The CDR3 spans 14 residues. J was trimmed by 7 bases and V by 5 bases; bases with no gene match: 4. Germline V gene sequence: CDR1 MNHEY, CDR2 SVGAGI. The CDR3 sequence is CASSRLAGGIEQYF. Here the CDR3 DNA reads TGTGCCAGCAGTCGACTAGCGGGAGGGATTGAGCAGTACTTC.

This clone was detected a few times. This chain uses TRBV6-5 with TRBJ2-7; possibly TRBD2 for D (5 bases). This CDR3 is built from 12 residues. V was trimmed by 8 bases and J by 4 bases, leaving 12 bases between them. CDR1 and CDR2 (germline): MNHEY, SVGAGI. This chain's CDR3 is CASVGSLYEQYF. CDR3 DNA: TGTGCCAGCGTGGGGAGTCTGTACGAGCAGTACTTC.

V usage is TRBV4-2 and J usage is TRBJ1-2; unclear D gene. Per the germline V gene, CDR1 is LGHNA and CDR2 is YNFKEQ. CDR3 length: 13 residues. The germline V and J ends were trimmed by 1 base and 6 bases, with 9 bases remaining between them. CDR3 nucleotides: TGTGCCAGCAGCCAAGCCCGACAACATGGCTACACCTTC. Translation gives CASSQARQHGYTF.

Judged by abundance, this clone is large (0.1 to 1%). The chain uses TRBV19 and TRBJ2-7; TRBD1 matches at 7 bases. The ends lost 1 base at V and 4 bases at J; junction bases unmatched: 1. The CDR3 is 13 amino acids. Germline lookup yields CDR1 LNHDA and CDR2 SQIVND (reference sequence). The CDR3 sequence: CASSIADRYEQYF. The CDR3 DNA follows: TGTGCCAGTAGTATAGCGGACAGGTACGAGCAGTACTTC.

This clone was counted a few times. CDR3 bases: TGTGCCAGCAGCTTATCAGGGTACAATGAGCAGTTCTTC. This encodes CASSLSGYNEQFF. This chain uses TRBV7-6 with TRBJ2-1; a possible D gene is TRBD1 (5 bases). Germline CDR1 SGHVS, CDR2 FNYEAQ. Trimming removed 2 bases at V and 4 bases at J, with 6 bases between. The CDR3 runs to 13 residues.

The chain employs TRBV19 and TRBJ2-5; D remains unclear. Trimming cost V 5 bases and J 1 base, with 26 bases left between them. The CDR3 runs to 19 residues. Germline V gives CDR1 LNHDA, CDR2 SQIVND (reference sequence). The CDR3 reads CASSPWNTQRLIFQETQYF. CDR3 DNA sequence: TGTGCCAGTAGTCCCTGGAACACCCAACGACTGATTTTCCAAGAGACCCAGTACTTC.

As regards this clone: The junction departs from germline at one end; a sequencing error may be responsible. This rearrangement joins TRBV7-7 to TRBJ2-5; D ambiguous. The CDR3 contains 15 residues. Germline V gene data show CDR1 as SSHAT and CDR2 as FNYEAQ (reference sequence). The CDR3 is CASSLAGGAQETQYF. The CDR3, as DNA: TGTGCTAGCAGCTTAGCCGGCGGTGCACAAGAGACCCAGTACTTC. Looking up the rest from reference TRBV7-7 and TRBJ2-5 gives the full variable domain: GAGVSQSPRYKVTKRGQDVTLRCDPISSHATLYWYQQALGQGPEFLTYFNYEAQPDKSGLPSDRFSAERPEGSISTLTIQRTEQRDSAMYRCASSLAGGAQETQYFGPGTRLLVL.

The chain carries TRBV7-2 and TRBJ2-7; 8 bases match TRBD2. The CDR3 length is 15 residues. V shed 1 base and J 1 base; nucleotides not matched to a gene: 3. The germline CDR1 and CDR2 sequences are SGHTA and FQGNSA. CDR3 nucleotide sequence: TGTGCCAGCAGCTTAGGGACTAGCCATTCCTACGAGCAGTACTTC. Amino acids: CASSLGTSHSYEQYF.

By sample share, this clone is medium-sized. The chain links TRBV27 to TRBJ2-1; 8 nucleotides agree with TRBD2. This CDR3 spans 14 amino acids. The V gene end was trimmed by 5 bases and the J gene end by 2 bases; junction bases not matched to a gene: 2. Germline CDR1 MNHEY, CDR2 SMNVEV (reference sequence). The CDR3 region has the DNA TGTGCCAGCAGTAGCGGGAGAACCTACAATGAGCAGTTCTTC. As protein: CASSSGRTYNEQFF.

In this sample, this clone turned up a few times. The chain couples TRBV4-1 to TRBJ1-1; D is unclear. CDR1 and CDR2 from the germline V gene are MGHRA and YSYEKL. V lost 2 bases to trimming and J lost 1 base, with 11 bases between them. The CDR3 extends over 15 amino acids. The CDR3, as DNA: TGCGCCAGCAGCCAAAAGCACCCATCGAACACTGAAGCTTTCTTT. This codes for CASSQKHPSNTEAFF.

The chain carries TRBV13 and TRBJ2-5; maybe TRBD1 (5 bases). Germline values: CDR1 PRHDT, CDR2 FYEKMQ (reference sequence). The germline V and J ends were trimmed by 4 bases and 2 bases, with 11 bases remaining between them. The CDR3 runs to 14 residues. The CDR3 DNA is TGTGCCAGCAGCTCCGGACATAAACAAGAGACCCAGTACTTC. Translated: CASSSGHKQETQYF.